This T cell receptor beta chain was retrieved from a study of blood T cell repertoires in COVID-19. Background on the study: Some COVID-19 samples were acute and others convalescent; all came from the United States, Italy and Spain.

This table comes from immunoSEQ multiplex PCR, and its TCRdb copy is limited to in-frame clones, with some not included. The top ten clones hold roughly 1.7% of a sample with some 150,000 clones, about four fifths of them seen once. Study members were between roughly 18 and 89 years old and lived in some 26 US regions. Clinical history reported by participants formed the basis on which cohorts were assigned. Germline CDR1 and CDR2: MNHEY and SVGEGT. J lost 1 base, V lost 6 bases, and 8 bases had no gene match. This CDR3 contains 16 residues. Sequencing input: PBMCs or T cells enriched from blood (not recorded which). This TCR came from a woman aged 18-29 years who had been exposed to COVID-19. V is TRBV6-2 or TRBV6-3 and J is TRBJ2-3, with 9 positions matching TRBD2. In DNA, the CDR3 is TGTGCCAGCAGCTGGCGGGAGGGCCTGGGCACAGATACGCAGTATTTT. Its translation is CASSWREGLGTDTQYF.